This T cell receptor (beta chain) came from a study of graft-versus-host responses after intestinal transplantation. At the level of the study: All recipients were given anti-thymocyte globulin induction, and tacrolimus and steroids were then administered for three to four years.

There are 11 residues in the CDR3. The germline V and J ends were trimmed by 6 bases and 6 bases, with 7 bases remaining between them. Germline V gene lookup returns CDR1 ENHRY and CDR2 SYGVKD. The method was immunoSEQ multiplex PCR; TCRdb's version includes in-frame clones alone and lacks a portion of them. The sample lists 75,000 to 100,000 clones; about 93% were seen once. On this clone itself: The antigen is unknown.

The clonotype originates from a human donor who received an intestinal transplant. The specimen comprised unstimulated CD4+ T cells sorted from spleen or lymph node cells, sampled before intestinal transplant. V is TRBV10-3 and J is TRBJ2-3; D remains unclear. The DNA for the CDR3 is TGTGCCATCAGGGCCTTGGATACGCAGTATTTT. Translating it yields CAIRALDTQYF.